This is a list of T cell receptor beta chains from one sample in a study of shared clonotypes between healthy human individuals. TCRdb's table, derived via immunoSEQ multiplex PCR, lists solely in-frame clones and lacks some. This sample has approximately 1,000,000 clones, with approximately 80% found just once. The sequenced material came from memory CD4+ T cells from PBMCs. The source is a man aged 18-30 years in good health. Some clones in this sample may be carry-over from other donors' samples. Both conserved end residues are part of each CDR3. Each record gives: D gene, J gene, clone size, V gene, CDR3 DNA, CDR3 protein. D genes are given only for firm matches. Expanded clones get a size class; other rows say once, few or many, or leave the size out.

TRBD1	TRBJ1-1	-	TRBV5-1	TGCGCCAGCAGCTTGTCTGGACAGGGGGTCGGGAACACTGAAGCTTTCTTT	CASSLSGQGVGNTEAFF
TRBD1	TRBJ1-2	-	TRBV5-4	TGTGCCAGCAGCTTGGCGGGTCGGGACAGATATGGCTACACCTTC	CASSLAGRDRYGYTF
-	TRBJ2-3	-	TRBV7-2	TGTGCCAGCAGCTTAGATGCCCTAGCGAGGGCAGATACGCAGTATTTT	CASSLDALARADTQYF
-	TRBJ2-1	-	TRBV5-1	TGCGCCAGCAGCCCCGCTAGCTCCTACAATGAGCAGTTCTTC	CASSPASSYNEQFF
-	TRBJ1-2	-	TRBV28	TGTGCCAGCAGTGTCCCCGGACAGTACTATGGCTACACCTTC	CASSVPGQYYGYTF
-	TRBJ1-1	-	TRBV29-1	TGCAGCTCTAAAAGACAGACGAACACTGAAGCTTTCTTT	CSSKRQTNTEAFF
-	TRBJ2-1	-	TRBV7-9	TGTGCCAGCAGCTTTCGAATTGGGGAGCAGTTCTTC	CASSFRIGEQFF
TRBD1	TRBJ1-3	-	TRBV18	TGTGCCAGCTCACCAACGAGGACAGGGGGCTATGGAAACACCATATATTTT	CASSPTRTGGYGNTIYF
-	TRBJ1-5	-	TRBV6-6	TGTGCCAGCAGTTTCCCGGGCCAGAGCAGTAATCAGCCCCAGCATTTT	CASSFPGQSSNQPQHF
-	TRBJ2-3	-	TRBV28	TGTGCCAGCAGTCCCGGTGGGACAGATACGCAGTATTTT	CASSPGGTDTQYF
TRBD2	TRBJ2-1	-	TRBV14	TGTGCCAGCAGCGGGCTAGCGGGGTCCTACAATGAGCAGTTCTTC	CASSGLAGSYNEQFF
TRBD2	TRBJ2-5	-	TRBV9	TGTGCCAGCAGCGCTTTAAGCGGGAGTGCGGAGACCCAGTACTTC	CASSALSGSAETQYF
TRBD1	TRBJ1-5	few	TRBV30	TGTGCCTGGACCAGGGGGATTAGCAATCAGCCCCAGCATTTT	CAWTRGISNQPQHF
-	TRBJ2-1	once	TRBV14	TGTGCCAGCAGCCAAGACCTGCGGGCAGGGTCCTTCTTC	CASSQDLRAGSFF
-	TRBJ1-1	-	TRBV15	TGTGCCACCAGCAGAGTTGAAGGCAGCACTGAAGCTTTCTTT	CATSRVEGSTEAFF
-	TRBJ2-1	once	TRBV6-1	TGTGCCAGCAGTGAAATGGGGGACCCCTACAATGAGCAGTTCTTC	CASSEMGDPYNEQFF
-	TRBJ2-1	once	TRBV2	TGTGCCAGCAGTGAACAGGGGTTGAACTACAATGAGCAGTTCTTC	CASSEQGLNYNEQFF
-	TRBJ1-5	many	TRBV19	TGTGCCAGTAGTATTACCAGGGGTGGGGATCAGCCCCAGCATTTT	CASSITRGGDQPQHF
-	TRBJ2-7	-	TRBV10-3	TGTGCCATCAGTGAGTCCGAGGGGGGGACCTACGAGCAGTACTTC	CAISESEGGTYEQYF
-	TRBJ1-2	-	TRBV6-1	TGTGCCAGCAGCCGACGGGGCGCGGACTATGGCTACACCTTC	CASSRRGADYGYTF
-	TRBJ2-7	-	TRBV28	TGTGCCAGCAGTTTGGGGGGATCGCGCACCTACGAGCAGTACTTC	CASSLGGSRTYEQYF
TRBD1	TRBJ1-4	-	TRBV5-1	TGCGCCAGCAGCTTGGGTCTCCGGGGTCGTCGGACAGGGGGCTCTAATGAAAAACTGTTTTTT	CASSLGLRGRRTGGSNEKLFF
-	TRBJ2-2	few	TRBV11-3	TGTGCCAGCAGCCCGACAACCGGGACATCTGGGGAGCTGTTTTTT	CASSPTTGTSGELFF
-	TRBJ2-6	-	TRBV7-9	TGTGCCAGCAGCATAAACTCTGGGGCCAACGTCCTGACTTTC	CASSINSGANVLTF
-	TRBJ2-7	few	TRBV11-2	TGTGCCAGCAGCTTGGTGGGGCACCCGTACTTC	CASSLVGHPYF
-	TRBJ1-5	-	TRBV4-1	TGCGCCAGCAGCCCCTTAGGGCTGAATCAGCCCCAGCATTTT	CASSPLGLNQPQHF
TRBD1	TRBJ2-7	-	TRBV28	TGTGCCAGCAGCCGATCCGGGACAGAGTCATACGAGCAGTACTTC	CASSRSGTESYEQYF
-	TRBJ1-2	-	TRBV9	TGTGCCAGCAGCGTACAAGGGGCTAACTATGGCTACACCTTC	CASSVQGANYGYTF
-	TRBJ2-3	-	TRBV30	TGTGCCTGCGGAGTCCTAAGGGGTACGCAGTATTTT	CACGVLRGTQYF
TRBD2	TRBJ2-5	-	TRBV7-3	TGTGCCAGCAGCTTAACAGCGGGACGCTTACAAGAGACCCAGTACTTC	CASSLTAGRLQETQYF
-	TRBJ2-5	few	TRBV7-9	TGTGCCAGCAGCCTAATTGAAGAGACCCAGTACTTC	CASSLIEETQYF